This paragraph reports one T cell receptor (beta chain). Time point of the sample: peripheral blood 6 weeks after treatment start. This specimen comes from a study of PD-L1 blockade in urothelial cancer. Overall study: Blood was subjected to analysis at 3 weeks (second dose) and 6 weeks following treatment start. There were a median of roughly 140,000 T cells in blood samples.

The protocol was immunoSEQ multiplex PCR, while the TCRdb copy is restricted to in-frame clones and leaves out a portion. The sample lists approximately 36,000 clones, roughly 80% occurring once. Germline CDR1 and CDR2: SEHNR and FQNEAQ (reference sequence). V was shortened by 8 bases and J by 4 bases, with 8 bases between the two germline ends. CDR3 length: 11 residues. This material consisted of PBMCs, taken around atezolizumab (anti-PD-L1) treatment. The TCR comes from a man aged 40-50 years with urothelial cancer. This chain joins TRBV7-9 and TRBJ2-5; TRBD2 might be the D (6 bases). CDR3 sequence (DNA): TGTGCCAGCCTGGGGGGAGAGACCCAGTACTTC. Protein sequence: CASLGGETQYF. The complete variable domain, with remaining parts taken from reference TRBV7-9 and TRBJ2-5, reads DTGVSQNPRHKITKRGQNVTFRCDPISEHNRLYWYRQTLGQGPEFLTYFQNEAQLEKSRLLSDRFSAERPKGSFSTLEIQRTEQGDSAMYLCASLGGETQYFGPGTRLLVL.